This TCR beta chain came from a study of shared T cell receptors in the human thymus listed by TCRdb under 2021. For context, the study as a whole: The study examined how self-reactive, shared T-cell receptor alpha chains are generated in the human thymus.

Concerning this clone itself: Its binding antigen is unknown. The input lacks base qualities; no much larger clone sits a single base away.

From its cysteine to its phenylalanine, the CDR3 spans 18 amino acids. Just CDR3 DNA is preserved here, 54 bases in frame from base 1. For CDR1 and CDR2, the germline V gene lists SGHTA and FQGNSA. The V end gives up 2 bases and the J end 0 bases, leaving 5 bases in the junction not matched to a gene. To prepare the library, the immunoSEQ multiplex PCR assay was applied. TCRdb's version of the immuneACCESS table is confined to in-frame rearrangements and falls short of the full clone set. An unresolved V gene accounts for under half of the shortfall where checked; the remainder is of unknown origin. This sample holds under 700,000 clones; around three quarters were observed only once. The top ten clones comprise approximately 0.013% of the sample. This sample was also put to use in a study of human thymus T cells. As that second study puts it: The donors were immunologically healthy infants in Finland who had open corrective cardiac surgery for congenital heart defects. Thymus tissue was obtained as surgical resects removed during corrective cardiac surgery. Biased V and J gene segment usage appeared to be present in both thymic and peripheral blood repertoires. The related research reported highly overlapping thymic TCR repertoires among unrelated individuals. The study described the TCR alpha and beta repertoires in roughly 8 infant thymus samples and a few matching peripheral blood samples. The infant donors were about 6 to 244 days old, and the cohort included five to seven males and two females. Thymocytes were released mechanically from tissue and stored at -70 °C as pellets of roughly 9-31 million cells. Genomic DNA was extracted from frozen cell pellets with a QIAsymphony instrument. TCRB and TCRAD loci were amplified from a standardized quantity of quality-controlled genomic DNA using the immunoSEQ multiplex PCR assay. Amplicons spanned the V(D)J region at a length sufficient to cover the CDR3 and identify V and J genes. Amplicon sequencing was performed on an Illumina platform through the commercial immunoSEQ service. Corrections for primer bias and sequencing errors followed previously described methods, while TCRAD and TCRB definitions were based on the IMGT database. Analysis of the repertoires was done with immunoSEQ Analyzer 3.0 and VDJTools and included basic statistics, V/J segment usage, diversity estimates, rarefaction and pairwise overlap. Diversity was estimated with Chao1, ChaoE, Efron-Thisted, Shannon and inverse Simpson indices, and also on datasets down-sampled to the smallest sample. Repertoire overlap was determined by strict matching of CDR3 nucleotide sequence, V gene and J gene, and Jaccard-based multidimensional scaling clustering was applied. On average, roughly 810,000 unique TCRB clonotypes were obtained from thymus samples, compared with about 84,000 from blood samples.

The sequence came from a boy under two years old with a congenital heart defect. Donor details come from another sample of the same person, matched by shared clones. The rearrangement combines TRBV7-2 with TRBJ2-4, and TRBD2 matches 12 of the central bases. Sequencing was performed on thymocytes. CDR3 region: CASSLLAGGSGAKNIQYF. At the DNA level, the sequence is TGTGCCAGCAGCTTACTAGCGGGAGGGTCCGGAGCCAAAAACATTCAGTACTTC. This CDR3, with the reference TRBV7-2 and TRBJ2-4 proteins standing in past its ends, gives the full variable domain GAGVSQSPSNKVTEKGKDVELRCDPISGHTALYWYRQSLGQGLEFLIYFQGNSAPDKSGLPSDRFSAERTGGSVSTLTIQRTQQEDSAVYLCASSLLAGGSGAKNIQYFGAGTRLSVL.